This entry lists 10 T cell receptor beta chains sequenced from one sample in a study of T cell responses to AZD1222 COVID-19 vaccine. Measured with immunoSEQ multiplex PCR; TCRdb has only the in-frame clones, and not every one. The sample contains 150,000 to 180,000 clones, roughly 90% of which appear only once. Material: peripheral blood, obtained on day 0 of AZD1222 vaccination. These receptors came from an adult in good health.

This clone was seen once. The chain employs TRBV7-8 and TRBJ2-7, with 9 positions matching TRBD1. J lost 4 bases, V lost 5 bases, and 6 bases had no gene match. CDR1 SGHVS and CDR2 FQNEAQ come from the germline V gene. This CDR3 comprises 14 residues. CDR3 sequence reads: CASSGGDRVYEQYF. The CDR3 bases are TGTGCCAGCAGCGGGGGGGACAGGGTGTACGAGCAGTACTTC. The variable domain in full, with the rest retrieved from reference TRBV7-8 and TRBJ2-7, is GAGVSQSPRYKVAKRGQDVALRCDPISGHVSLFWYQQALGQGPEFLTYFQNEAQLDKSGLPSDRFFAERPEGSVSTLKIQRTQQEDSAVYLCASSGGDRVYEQYFGPGTRLTVT.

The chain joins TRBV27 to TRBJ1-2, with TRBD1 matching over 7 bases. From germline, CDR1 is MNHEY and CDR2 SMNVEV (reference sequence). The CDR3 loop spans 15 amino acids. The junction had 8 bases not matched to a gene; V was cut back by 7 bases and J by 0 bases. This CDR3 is CASTRTGATNYGYTF. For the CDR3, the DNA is TGTGCCAGCACCCGGACAGGCGCCACTAACTATGGCTACACCTTC.

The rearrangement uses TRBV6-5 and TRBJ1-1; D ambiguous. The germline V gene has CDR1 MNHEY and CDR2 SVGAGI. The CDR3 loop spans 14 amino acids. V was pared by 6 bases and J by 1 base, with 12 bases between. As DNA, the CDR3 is TGTGCCAGCAGCACCGGACGGTCGAACACTGAAGCTTTCTTT. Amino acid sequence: CASSTGRSNTEAFF.

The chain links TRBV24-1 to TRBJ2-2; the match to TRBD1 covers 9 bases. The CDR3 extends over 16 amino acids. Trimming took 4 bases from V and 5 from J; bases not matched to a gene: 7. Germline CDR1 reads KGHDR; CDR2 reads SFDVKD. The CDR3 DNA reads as TGTGCCACCAGTGACCCGGGACAGGGTGATACCGGGGAGCTGTTTTTT. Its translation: CATSDPGQGDTGELFF.

The CDR3 DNA follows: TGTGCCAGCAGCTTCAGGGGGAGCAATGAAAAACTGTTTTTT. Its protein is CASSFRGSNEKLFF. This chain uses TRBV5-5 with TRBJ1-4, with 7 bases lining up with TRBD1. V lost 2 bases and J lost 5; bases outside the gene matches: 3. Germline-derived CDR1 and CDR2 are SGHKS and YYEKEE (reference sequence). This CDR3 region has 14 residues.

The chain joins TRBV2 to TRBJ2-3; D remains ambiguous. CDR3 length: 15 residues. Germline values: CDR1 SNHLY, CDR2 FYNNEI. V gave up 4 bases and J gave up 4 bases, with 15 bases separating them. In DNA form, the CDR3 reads TGTGCCAGCAGTGTCGGAGATTTAGGAGCAGATACGCAGTATTTT. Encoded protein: CASSVGDLGADTQYF.

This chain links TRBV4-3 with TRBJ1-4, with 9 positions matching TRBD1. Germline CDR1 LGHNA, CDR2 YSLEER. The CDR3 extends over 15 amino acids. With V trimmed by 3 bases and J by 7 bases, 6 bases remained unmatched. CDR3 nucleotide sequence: TGCGCCAGCAGCCAGGCCACAGGGGGCGGTGAAAAACTGTTTTTT. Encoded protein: CASSQATGGGEKLFF.

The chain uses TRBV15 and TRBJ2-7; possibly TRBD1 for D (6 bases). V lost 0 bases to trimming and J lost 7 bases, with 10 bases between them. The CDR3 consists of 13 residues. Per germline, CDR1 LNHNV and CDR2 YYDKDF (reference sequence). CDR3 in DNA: TGTGCCACCAGCAGAGAACAGGGTTGGGAGCAGTACTTC. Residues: CATSREQGWEQYF.

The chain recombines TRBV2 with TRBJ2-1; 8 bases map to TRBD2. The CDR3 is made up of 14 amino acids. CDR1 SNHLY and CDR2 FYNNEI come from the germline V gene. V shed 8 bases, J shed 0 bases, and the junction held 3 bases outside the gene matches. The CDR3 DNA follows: TGTGCCAGCGCGGGGGGTCTCTCCTACAATGAGCAGTTCTTC. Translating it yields CASAGGLSYNEQFF.

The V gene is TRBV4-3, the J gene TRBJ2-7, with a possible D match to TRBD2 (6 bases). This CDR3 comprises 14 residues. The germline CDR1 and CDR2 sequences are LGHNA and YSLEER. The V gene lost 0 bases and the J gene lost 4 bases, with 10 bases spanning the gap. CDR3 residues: CASSQDAGMYEQYF. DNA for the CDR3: TGCGCCAGCAGCCAAGATGCGGGGATGTACGAGCAGTACTTC.